This TCR beta chain was observed in a study of human T cells and chemical hapten exposure. The V and J ends lost 4 bases and 4 bases, in that order; junction bases with no gene match: 9. CDR3 length equals 15 residues. From germline, CDR1 is SGHNT and CDR2 YYREEE (reference sequence). Time point defined: patch test 3, about 24 weeks after DPC sensitization. Treatment in this sample: therapeutic diphenylcyclopropenone sensitization with weekly scalp DPC. TCRdb passed the RACE reads through MiXCR, listing each CDR3 protein once. Of some 170,000 distinct CDR3 sequences in the sample, 28% were seen once. This clonotype was counted a few times.

The chain couples TRBV5-4 to TRBJ2-5, with 8 positions matching TRBD1. The specimen comprised whole blood, sampled in connection with sensitization to the hapten diphenylcyclopropenone (DPC). The TCR was taken from a woman in her late teens or twenties with alopecia areata. Some clones in this sample may be carry-over from other donors' samples. The CDR3 here is CASSPAGGRGETQYF. Here the CDR3 DNA reads TGTGCCAGCAGCCCGGCAGGGGGCCGAGGAGAGACCCAGTACTTC.